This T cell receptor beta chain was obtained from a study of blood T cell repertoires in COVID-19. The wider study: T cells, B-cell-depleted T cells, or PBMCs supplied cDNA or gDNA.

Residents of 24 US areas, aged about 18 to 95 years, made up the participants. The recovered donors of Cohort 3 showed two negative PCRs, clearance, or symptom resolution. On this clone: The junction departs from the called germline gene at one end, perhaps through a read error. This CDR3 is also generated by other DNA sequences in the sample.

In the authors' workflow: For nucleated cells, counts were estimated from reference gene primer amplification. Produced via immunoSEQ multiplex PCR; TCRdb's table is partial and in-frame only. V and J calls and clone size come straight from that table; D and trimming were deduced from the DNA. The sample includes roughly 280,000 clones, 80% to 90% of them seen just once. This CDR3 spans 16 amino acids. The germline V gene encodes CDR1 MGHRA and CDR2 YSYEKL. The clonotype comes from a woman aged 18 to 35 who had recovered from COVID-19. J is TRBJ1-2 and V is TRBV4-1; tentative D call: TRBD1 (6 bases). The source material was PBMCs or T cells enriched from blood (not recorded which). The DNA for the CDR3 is TGCGCCAGTAGCCAACCCCCAGGGGAAGTGGGTGATGGCTACACCTTC. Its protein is CASSQPPGEVGDGYTF.